This T cell receptor beta chain was sequenced for a study of beta chain features in type 1 diabetes. Study details: The patient and healthy donor groups were comparable for age, gender and cell yields. Findings and caveats of the study: In every one of the four CD4+ subsets, TCRB CDR3s were moderately but significantly shorter in Type 1 diabetes patients.

Investigators reverse transcribed all isolated RNA, so they sequenced expressed TCRB transcripts. Libraries were prepared by immunoSEQ multiplex PCR; TCRdb keeps only in-frame clonotypes and omits some of them. The table includes roughly 250,000 clones, 20% detected once. Only one heparinised blood draw was taken per donor, and its volume averaged around 110 mL. All sorted populations exceeded 95% purity. About this clone: Its target is unknown.

Material for sequencing was naive CD4+ T cells from blood. The TCR originated in a woman aged 40 to 50 with type 1 diabetes.

The CDR3 DNA sequence: TGTGCCAGCAGGAGCAGGGGCCACGAGCAGTACTTC. The encoded protein is CASRSRGHEQYF. The chain links TRBV2 to TRBJ2-7, with a tentative D call TRBD1 (6 bases). Germline V gene lookup returns CDR1 SNHLY and CDR2 FYNNEI. V was clipped by 6 bases and J by 5 bases, with 11 bases between them. This CDR3 is built from 12 residues.